This T cell receptor (beta chain) was profiled in a study of blood T cell repertoires in COVID-19 (dated by TCRdb to the early 2020s). Study-level background: Samples from collaborators originated in the United States, Italy and Spain and spanned both the acute and convalescent phases of COVID-19. The samples were drawn from two sources: the first 160 participants of the ongoing ImmuneRACE study, and 1,254 subjects contributed by 6 global collaborators. The repertoires were made available in a free public database intended to serve as a resource for research on the immune response to SARS-CoV-2. Where available, HLA class I and class II types were obtained from metadata supplied by the sample provider rather than from assay-based typing. The dataset comprised deeply sampled blood TCRbeta repertoires from subjects exposed to, actively infected with, or recovered from COVID-19. The prospective study material was composed of cDNA or gDNA derived from T cells, B-cell-depleted T cells, or PBMCs. Sample metadata almost always included a de-identified subject ID, COVID-19 status, age in years and sex. The paper's findings and limits, for the study overall: The amount of clinical and demographic metadata varied by source and participant and was provided uncurated.

Enrolling through a virtual design, the prospective study's participants ranged in age from roughly 18 to 100 years and lived across 24 United States geographic areas. To assign participants to cohorts, the prospective study relied on clinical history that participants themselves reported in a screening survey and a study questionnaire. Exposed participants had been in contact with someone with a PCR-confirmed or clinician-diagnosed COVID-19 case within 2 weeks of study entry. Each participant in the prospective study had whole blood, serum and a nasopharyngeal or oropharyngeal swab collected by mobile phlebotomists. Participants in the prospective study had the option to provide additional blood draws and questionnaires over a roughly 2-month period. Before DNA extraction, blood samples from the prospective study were shipped at room temperature or frozen. The immunoSEQ Assay, a bias-controlled multiplex PCR, was used to amplify TCRbeta CDR3 regions from genomic DNA. Processing in the source paper ran as follows. The number of nucleated cells in each sample was estimated from the amplification of reference gene primers within the assay. To quantify the absolute abundance of each unique TCRbeta CDR3 rearrangement, sequence reads were collapsed and filtered. For each sample, productive Simpson clonality was calculated as the square root of Simpson's diversity index across productive rearrangements. TCRdb carries this immuneACCESS record with in-frame sequences only. Its versions omit some clonotypes, under half of them owing to an unresolved V gene in the studies checked, with the rest unexplained. V and J calls and clone size are given by that table; D and trimming were obtained from the DNA. The sample data list approximately 70,000 clones, and approximately 70% of these were observed just once. The ten largest clones capture approximately 50% of the sample.

CDR1 GTSNPN and CDR2 SVGIG were looked up in the germline V gene (reference sequence). V lost 4 bases and J lost 5 bases; the stretch between them is 17 bases long. The CDR3 runs 14 amino acids, cysteine and phenylalanine included. The read is trimmed to its CDR3 DNA, 42 bases read in frame from base 1. A word on this clone: Its specific antigen is unknown. Base quality data are lacking; no much larger clone is found one base away.

The sequence is built from TRBV30 and TRBJ1-2, with an unclear D gene assignment. This TCR derives from a woman aged 55-75 years who had been exposed to COVID-19. Material: PBMCs or T cells enriched from blood (not recorded which). The CDR3 sequence is CAWTAGRRTYGYTF. The nucleotide sequence reads as follows: TGTGCCTGGACTGCCGGGAGGAGAACTTATGGCTACACCTTC.